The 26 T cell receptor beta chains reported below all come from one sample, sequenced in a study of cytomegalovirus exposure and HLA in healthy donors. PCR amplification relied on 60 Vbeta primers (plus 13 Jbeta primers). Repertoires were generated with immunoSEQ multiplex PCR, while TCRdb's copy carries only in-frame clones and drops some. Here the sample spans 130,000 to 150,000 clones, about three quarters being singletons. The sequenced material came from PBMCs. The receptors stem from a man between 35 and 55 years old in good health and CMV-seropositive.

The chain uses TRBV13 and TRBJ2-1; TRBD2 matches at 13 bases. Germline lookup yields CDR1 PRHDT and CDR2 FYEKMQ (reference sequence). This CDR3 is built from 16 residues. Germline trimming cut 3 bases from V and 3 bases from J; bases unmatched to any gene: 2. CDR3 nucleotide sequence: TGTGCCAGCAGCTTCCGGACTAGCGGGAGCTACAATGAGCAGTTCTTC. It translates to CASSFRTSGSYNEQFF.

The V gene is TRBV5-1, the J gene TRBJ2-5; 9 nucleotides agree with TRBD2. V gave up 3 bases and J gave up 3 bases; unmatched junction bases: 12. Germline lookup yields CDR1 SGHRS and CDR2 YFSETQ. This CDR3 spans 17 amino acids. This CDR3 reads CASSWSGLAGWKETQYF. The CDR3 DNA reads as TGCGCCAGCAGCTGGAGTGGGCTAGCGGGGTGGAAAGAGACCCAGTACTTC.

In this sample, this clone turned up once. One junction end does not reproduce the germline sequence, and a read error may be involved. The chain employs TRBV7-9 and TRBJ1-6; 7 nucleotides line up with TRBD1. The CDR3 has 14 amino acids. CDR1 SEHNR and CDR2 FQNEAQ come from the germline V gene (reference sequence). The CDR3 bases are TGTGCCAGCAGCGTAGCGGACAGGCCCTCACCCCTCCACTTT. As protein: CASSVADRPSPLHF.

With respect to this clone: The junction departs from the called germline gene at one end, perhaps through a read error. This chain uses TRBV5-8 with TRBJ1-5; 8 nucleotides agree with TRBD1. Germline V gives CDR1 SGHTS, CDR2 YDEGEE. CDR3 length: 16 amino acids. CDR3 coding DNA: TGTGTCAGCAGCTTGGACTCGGACAGGGTCAATCAGCCCCAGCATTTT. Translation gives CVSSLDSDRVNQPQHF.

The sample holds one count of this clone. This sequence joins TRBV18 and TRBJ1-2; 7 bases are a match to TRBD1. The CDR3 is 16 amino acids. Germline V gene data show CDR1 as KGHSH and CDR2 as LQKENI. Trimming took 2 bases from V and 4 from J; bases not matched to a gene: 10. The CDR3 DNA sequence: TGTGCCAGCTCACCAGAGACAGGGAGTTCCGCCTATGGCTACACCTTC. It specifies CASSPETGSSAYGYTF.

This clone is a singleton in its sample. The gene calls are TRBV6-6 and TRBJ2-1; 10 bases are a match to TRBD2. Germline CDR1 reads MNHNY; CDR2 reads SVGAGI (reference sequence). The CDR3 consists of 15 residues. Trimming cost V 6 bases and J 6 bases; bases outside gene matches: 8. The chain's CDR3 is CASSLLAGAVNEQFF. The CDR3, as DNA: TGTGCCAGCAGCCTTCTAGCGGGGGCCGTCAATGAGCAGTTCTTC.

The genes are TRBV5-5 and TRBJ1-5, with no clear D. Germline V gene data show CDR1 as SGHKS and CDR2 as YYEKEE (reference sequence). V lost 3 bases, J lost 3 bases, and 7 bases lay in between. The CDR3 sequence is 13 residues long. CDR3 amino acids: CASSSLSNQPQHF. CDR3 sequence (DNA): TGTGCCAGCAGCTCCCTCTCCAATCAGCCCCAGCATTTT.

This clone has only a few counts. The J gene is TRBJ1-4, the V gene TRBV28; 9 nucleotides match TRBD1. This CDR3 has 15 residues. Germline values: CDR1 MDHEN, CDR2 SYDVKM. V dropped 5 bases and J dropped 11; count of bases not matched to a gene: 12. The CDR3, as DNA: TGTGCCAGCAGTGTCCCCGGGACAGGGCGAGAGAAACTGTTTTTT. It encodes CASSVPGTGREKLFF. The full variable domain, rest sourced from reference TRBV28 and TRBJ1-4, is DVKVTQSSRYLVKRTGEKVFLECVQDMDHENMFWYRQDPGLGLRLIYFSYDVKMKEKGDIPEGYSVSREKKERFSLILESASTNQTSMYLCASSVPGTGREKLFFGSGTQLSVL.

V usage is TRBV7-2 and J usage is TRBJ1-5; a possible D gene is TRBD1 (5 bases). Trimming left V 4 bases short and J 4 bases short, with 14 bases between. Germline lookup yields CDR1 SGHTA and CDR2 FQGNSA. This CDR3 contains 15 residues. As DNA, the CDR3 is TGTGCCAGCAGCTCCCCAGGGATAAGAAATCAGCCCCAGCATTTT. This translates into CASSSPGIRNQPQHF.

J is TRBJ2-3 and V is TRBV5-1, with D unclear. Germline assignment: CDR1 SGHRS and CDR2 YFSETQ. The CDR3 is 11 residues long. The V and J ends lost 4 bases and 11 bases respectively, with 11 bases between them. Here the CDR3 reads CASSLGLEQYF. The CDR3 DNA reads TGCGCCAGCAGCCTTGGCCTCGAGCAGTATTTT.

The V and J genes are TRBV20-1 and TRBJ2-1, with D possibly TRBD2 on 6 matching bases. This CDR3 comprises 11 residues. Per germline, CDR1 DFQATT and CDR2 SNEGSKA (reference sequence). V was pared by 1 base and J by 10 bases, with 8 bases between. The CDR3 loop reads CSARVRGEQFF. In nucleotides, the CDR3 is TGCAGTGCTAGAGTACGGGGGGAGCAGTTCTTC.

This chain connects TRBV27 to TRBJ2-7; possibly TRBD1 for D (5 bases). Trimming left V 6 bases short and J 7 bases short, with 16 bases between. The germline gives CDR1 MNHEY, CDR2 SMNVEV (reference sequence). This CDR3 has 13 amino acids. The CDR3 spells CASSKVTGFEQYF. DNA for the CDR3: TGTGCCAGCAGCAAGGTAACAGGTTTTGAGCAGTACTTC.

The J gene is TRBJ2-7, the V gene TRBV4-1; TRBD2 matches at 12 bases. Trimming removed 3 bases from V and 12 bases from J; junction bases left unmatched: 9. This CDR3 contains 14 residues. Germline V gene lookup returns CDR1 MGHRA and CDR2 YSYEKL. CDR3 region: CASSHQTSGRSLYF. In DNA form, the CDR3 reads TGCGCCAGCAGCCACCAGACTAGCGGGAGATCGCTGTACTTC.

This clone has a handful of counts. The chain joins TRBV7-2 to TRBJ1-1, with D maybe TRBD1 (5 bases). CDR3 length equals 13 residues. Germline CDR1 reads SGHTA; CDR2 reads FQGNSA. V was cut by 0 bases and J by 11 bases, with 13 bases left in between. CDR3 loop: CASSLAPSGTAFF. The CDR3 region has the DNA TGTGCCAGCAGCTTAGCACCCTCAGGGACTGCTTTCTTT.

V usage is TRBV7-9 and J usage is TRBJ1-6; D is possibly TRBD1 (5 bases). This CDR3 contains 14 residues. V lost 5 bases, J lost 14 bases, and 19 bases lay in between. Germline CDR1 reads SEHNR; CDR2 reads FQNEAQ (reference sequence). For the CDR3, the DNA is TGTGCCAGCAGCGTCACGGATAGGACAAGGACCCTCCACTTT. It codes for CASSVTDRTRTLHF.

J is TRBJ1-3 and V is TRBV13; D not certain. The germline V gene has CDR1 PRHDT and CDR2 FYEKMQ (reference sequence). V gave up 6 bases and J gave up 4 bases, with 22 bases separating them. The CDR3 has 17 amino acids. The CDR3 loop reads CASSGTTWEPFGNTIYF. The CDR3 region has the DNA TGTGCCAGCAGTGGAACCACGTGGGAGCCGTTCGGAAACACCATATATTTT. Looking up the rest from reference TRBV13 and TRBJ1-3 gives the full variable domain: AAGVIQSPRHLIKEKRETATLKCYPIPRHDTVYWYQQGPGQDPQFLISFYEKMQSDKGSIPDRFSAQQFSDYHSELNMSSLELGDSALYFCASSGTTWEPFGNTIYFGEGSWLTVV.

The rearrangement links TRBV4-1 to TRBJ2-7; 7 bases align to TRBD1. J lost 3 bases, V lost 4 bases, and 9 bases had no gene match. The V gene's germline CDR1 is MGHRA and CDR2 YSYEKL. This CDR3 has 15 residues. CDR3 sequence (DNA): TGCGCCAGCAGCCCCGCGACAGGGAGCCACTACGAGCAGTACTTC. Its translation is CASSPATGSHYEQYF.

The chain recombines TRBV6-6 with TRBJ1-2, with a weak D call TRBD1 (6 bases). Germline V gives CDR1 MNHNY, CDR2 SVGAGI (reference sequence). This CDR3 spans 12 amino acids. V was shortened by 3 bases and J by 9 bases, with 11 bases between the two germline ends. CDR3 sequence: CASSYAQGSYTF. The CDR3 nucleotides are TGTGCCAGCAGTTATGCTCAGGGGAGCTACACCTTC.

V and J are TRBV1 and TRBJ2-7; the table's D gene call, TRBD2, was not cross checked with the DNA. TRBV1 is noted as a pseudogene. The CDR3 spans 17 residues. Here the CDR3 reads CTSSQSGRALRGYEQYF. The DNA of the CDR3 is TGCACCAGCAGCCAGAGCGGGAGGGCCCTCCGTGGCTACGAGCAGTACTTC.

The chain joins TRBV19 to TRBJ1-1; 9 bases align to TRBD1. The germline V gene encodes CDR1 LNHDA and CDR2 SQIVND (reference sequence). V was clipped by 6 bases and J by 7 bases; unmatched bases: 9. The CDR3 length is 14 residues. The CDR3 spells CASRLGQGRGEAFF. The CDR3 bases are TGTGCCAGTAGACTCGGACAGGGGAGAGGTGAAGCTTTCTTT.

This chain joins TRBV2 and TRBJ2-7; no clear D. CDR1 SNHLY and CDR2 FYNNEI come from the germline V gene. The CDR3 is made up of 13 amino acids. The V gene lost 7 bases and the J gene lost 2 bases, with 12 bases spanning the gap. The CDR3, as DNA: TGTGCCAGCACTCGGATGGCGGCCTACGAGCAGTACTTC. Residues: CASTRMAAYEQYF.

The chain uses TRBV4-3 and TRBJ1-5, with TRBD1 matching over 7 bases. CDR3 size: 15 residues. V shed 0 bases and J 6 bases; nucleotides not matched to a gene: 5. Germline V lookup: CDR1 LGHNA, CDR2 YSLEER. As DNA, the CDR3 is TGCGCCAGCAGCCAAGAGCCCAGGGGGGCTCAGCCCCAGCATTTT. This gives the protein CASSQEPRGAQPQHF.

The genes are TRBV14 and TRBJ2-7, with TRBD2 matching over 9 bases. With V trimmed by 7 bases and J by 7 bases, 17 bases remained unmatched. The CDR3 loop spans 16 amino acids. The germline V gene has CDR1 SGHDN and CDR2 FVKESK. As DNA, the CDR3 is TGTGCCAGCAAGAGCGGAAATAGCGGGAGTGCCGGGGAGCAGTACTTC. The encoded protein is CASKSGNSGSAGEQYF.

In nucleotides, the CDR3 is TGCGCCAGCAGCTCCGGACAGGGTATACTGAACACTGAAGCTTTCTTT. Residues: CASSSGQGILNTEAFF. The V and J genes are TRBV5-1 and TRBJ1-1; TRBD1 matches 8 bases. The CDR3 totals 16 residues. Germline loops: CDR1 SGHRS, CDR2 YFSETQ. V trimming: 3 bases; J trimming: 0 bases; junction bases outside the gene matches: 7.

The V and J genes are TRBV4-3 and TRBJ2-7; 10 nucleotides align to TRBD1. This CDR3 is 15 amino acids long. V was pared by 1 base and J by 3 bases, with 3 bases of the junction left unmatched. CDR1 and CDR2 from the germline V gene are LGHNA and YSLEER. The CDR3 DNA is TGCGCCAGCAGCCAAGGACAGGGGGCAGGCTACGAGCAGTACTTC. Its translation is CASSQGQGAGYEQYF.

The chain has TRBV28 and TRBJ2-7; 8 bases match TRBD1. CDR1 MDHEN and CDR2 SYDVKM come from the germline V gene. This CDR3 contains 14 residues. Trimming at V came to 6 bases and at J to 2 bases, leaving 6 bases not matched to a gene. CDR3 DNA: TGTGCCAGCAGGGACAGGGCGGGTGCCTACGAGCAGTACTTC. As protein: CASRDRAGAYEQYF. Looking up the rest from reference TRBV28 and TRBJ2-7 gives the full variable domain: DVKVTQSSRYLVKRTGEKVFLECVQDMDHENMFWYRQDPGLGLRLIYFSYDVKMKEKGDIPEGYSVSREKKERFSLILESASTNQTSMYLCASRDRAGAYEQYFGPGTRLTVT.